This TCR beta chain emerged from a study of PD-1 blockade in classical Hodgkin lymphoma. Findings and caveats of the study: Relative to healthy donors, newly diagnosed patients reportedly had lower baseline TCR diversity, which was reported as lower still in relapsed/refractory patients. Complete responders started with a diversity level that resembled newly diagnosed patients at baseline.

Produced via immunoSEQ multiplex PCR; TCRdb's table is partial and in-frame only. The table includes some 20,000 clones, around 80% detected once. This CDR3 region has 13 residues. The V gene end was trimmed by 5 bases and the J gene end by 8 bases; junction bases not matched to a gene: 5. From germline, CDR1 is MNHNY and CDR2 SVGAGI (reference sequence). Time point reported: cycle 4 day 1 (C4D1), after less than seven weeks of nivolumab. All patients relapsed after autologous stem cell transplantation, and brentuximab vedotin exposure varied. Turning to this clone: Antigen specificity is unknown.

The material was peripheral blood mononuclear cells (PBMCs), obtained before the fourth cycle of nivolumab. V gene TRBV6-6 combines with J gene TRBJ2-1; 8 bases agree with TRBD1. The clonotype comes from a human donor with classical Hodgkin lymphoma. The CDR3 DNA follows: TGTGCCAGCAGTAAGACAGGGGTCCATGAGCAGTTCTTC. Translated: CASSKTGVHEQFF.